Shown below are 15 T cell receptor beta chains from a single sample sequenced in a study of persistence of HIV-infected CD4 T cells. Cells were stimulated with overlapping HIV-1 Gag 15-mer peptides. Responding CD4+ T cells were sorted by upregulation of both CD40 ligand and CD69. The immunoSEQ assay was version 4, run in survey mode. Profiled with immunoSEQ multiplex PCR; TCRdb holds only in-frame clones, not every one. The sample comprises over 10,000 clones, under 70% of which are singletons, and about 7.1% rests with the top ten. Their antigen targets remain unknown. Sequencing used CD4+ T cells sorted from PBMCs after roughly 19-hour stimulation, obtained from a patient who received antiretroviral therapy. Source of these receptors: an adult man with HIV who was CMV-seropositive.

The gene calls are TRBV6-5 and TRBJ1-5; D unclear. The CDR3 is made up of 13 amino acids. Per germline, CDR1 MNHEY and CDR2 SVGAGI. Trimming took 0 bases from V and 0 from J, leaving 0 bases between them. For the CDR3, the DNA is TGTGCCAGCAGTTACTCTAGCAATCAGCCCCAGCATTTT. Encoded protein: CASSYSSNQPQHF.

By frequency in the sample, this clone is medium-sized (0.01 to 0.1%). The sample holds other DNA sequences that translate to the same CDR3. The chain joins TRBV18 to TRBJ1-1; 7 bases agree with TRBD1. Germline-derived CDR1 and CDR2 are KGHSH and LQKENI. There are 14 residues in the CDR3. With V trimmed by 3 bases and J by 1 base, 2 bases remained unmatched. CDR3 region: CASSPGQPNTEAFF. The CDR3 DNA reads TGTGCCAGCTCACCGGGACAGCCGAACACTGAAGCTTTCTTT. Together with reference TRBV18 and TRBJ1-1, the CDR3 gives the full variable domain: NAGVMQNPRHLVRRRGQEARLRCSPMKGHSHVYWYRQLPEEGLKFMVYLQKENIIDESGMPKERFSAEFPKEGPSILRIQQVVRGDSAAYFCASSPGQPNTEAFFGQGTRLTVV.

This chain links TRBV7-2 with TRBJ1-5; no clear D gene. The germline gives CDR1 SGHTA, CDR2 FQGNSA. V was clipped by 5 bases and J by 1 base, with 9 bases between them. The CDR3 runs to 14 residues. CDR3: CASSPTRSNQPQHF. CDR3 DNA sequence: TGTGCCAGCAGCCCCACCCGGAGCAATCAGCCCCAGCATTTT.

V gene TRBV28 combines with J gene TRBJ2-5; the D gene could be TRBD1 or TRBD2 (6 bases each). This CDR3 is built from 15 residues. V lost 5 bases, J lost 5 bases, and 18 bases lay in between. Per germline, CDR1 MDHEN and CDR2 SYDVKM. The CDR3 DNA reads TGTGCCAGCAGTCCAGCTATGGGGGGCCAGGAGACCCAGTACTTC. Protein: CASSPAMGGQETQYF. Full variable domain (rest looked up from reference TRBV28 and TRBJ2-5): DVKVTQSSRYLVKRTGEKVFLECVQDMDHENMFWYRQDPGLGLRLIYFSYDVKMKEKGDIPEGYSVSREKKERFSLILESASTNQTSMYLCASSPAMGGQETQYFGPGTRLLVL.

Here the CDR3 reads CASTTRGGTSEAFF. The DNA of the CDR3 is TGTGCCAGCACTACCCGGGGGGGTACCTCTGAAGCTTTCTTT. The chain carries TRBV7-9 and TRBJ1-1; D may be TRBD1 (5 bases). Trimming took 7 bases from V and 6 from J, leaving 18 bases between them. This CDR3 has 14 amino acids. Germline CDR1 and CDR2: SEHNR and FQNEAQ (reference sequence).

The chain carries TRBV6-4 and TRBJ1-1; weak D call: TRBD1 (5 bases). Germline CDR1 reads MRHNA; CDR2 reads SNTAGT. Between the trimmed V and J ends, which lost 2 bases and 5 bases, there was a span of 9 bases. There are 13 residues in the CDR3. CDR3 loop: CASSDQGGTEAFF. CDR3 DNA sequence: TGTGCCAGCAGTGACCAGGGCGGGACTGAAGCTTTCTTT.

The V call is TRBV14, the J call TRBJ2-6; D is uncertain. This CDR3 contains 16 residues. Trimming stripped 3 bases from V and 1 base from J, with 10 bases between. Germline V gene data show CDR1 as SGHDN and CDR2 as FVKESK. The CDR3 loop is CASSHKGLSGANVLTF. Written as DNA, the CDR3 is TGTGCCAGCAGCCACAAAGGTTTATCTGGGGCCAACGTCCTGACTTTC. Drawing the rest from reference TRBV14 and TRBJ2-6, the complete variable domain is EAGVTQFPSHSVIEKGQTVTLRCDPISGHDNLYWYRRVMGKEIKFLLHFVKESKQDESGMPNNRFLAERTGGTYSTLKVQPAELEDSGVYFCASSHKGLSGANVLTFGAGSRLTVL.

This chain links TRBV2 with TRBJ2-7; a weak D match, TRBD1 (5 bases). From germline, CDR1 is SNHLY and CDR2 FYNNEI. V was shortened by 5 bases and J by 1 base, with 12 bases between the two germline ends. The CDR3 loop spans 14 amino acids. CDR3 region: CASSRVRASYEQYF. The CDR3 nucleotides read TGTGCCAGCAGTAGGGTCAGGGCATCCTACGAGCAGTACTTC.

This clone is a singleton in its sample. The chain joins TRBV18 to TRBJ1-2; 8 nucleotides line up with TRBD1. CDR3 length: 15 residues. Per germline, CDR1 KGHSH and CDR2 LQKENI. The V segment lost 3 bases and the J segment 6 bases; nucleotides outside the gene matches: 9. CDR3 sequence reads: CASSPREGQGNGYTF. In DNA, the CDR3 is TGTGCCAGCTCACCCCGGGAAGGACAGGGAAATGGCTACACCTTC.

The genes are TRBV15 and TRBJ1-1; TRBD1 might be the D (6 bases). The CDR3 covers 15 residues. Trimming removed 1 base from V and 4 bases from J, with 13 bases in between. CDR1 and CDR2 from the germline V gene are LNHNV and YYDKDF (reference sequence). The CDR3 sequence: CATSRGGAGGTEAFF. In nucleotides, the CDR3 is TGTGCCACCAGCAGAGGGGGGGCTGGGGGCACTGAAGCTTTCTTT. Drawing the rest from reference TRBV15 and TRBJ1-1, the complete variable domain is DAMVIQNPRYQVTQFGKPVTLSCSQTLNHNVMYWYQQKSSQAPKLLFHYYDKDFNNEADTPDNFQSRRPNTSFCFLDIRSPGLGDTAMYLCATSRGGAGGTEAFFGQGTRLTVV.

The V gene is TRBV3-1 (or the pseudogene TRBV3-2), the J gene TRBJ1-6, with TRBD1 matching over 9 bases. This CDR3 is built from 17 residues. V shed 2 bases, J shed 0 bases, and the junction held 2 bases outside the gene matches. Germline lookup yields CDR1 LGHDT and CDR2 YNNKEL (reference sequence). CDR3 DNA: TGTGCCAGCAGCCAAACAGGGGGCAGCTCCTATAATTCACCCCTCCACTTT. Translating it yields CASSQTGGSSYNSPLHF.

V and J are TRBV5-1 and TRBJ1-4; TRBD1 agrees at 9 bases. With 1 base clipped from V and 7 bases from J, the junction kept 8 bases outside the gene matches. CDR1 SGHRS and CDR2 YFSETQ come from the germline V gene. CDR3 length: 16 residues. In DNA, the CDR3 is TGCGCCAGCAGCTTGCCGCTGGGACAGGGTGGTGAAAAACTGTTTTTT. It codes for CASSLPLGQGGEKLFF.

The table lists this clone with a count of one. The J gene is TRBJ2-5, the V gene TRBV6-1; D unresolved. The V gene lost 1 base and the J gene lost 5 bases, with 11 bases spanning the gap. The CDR3 is made up of 14 amino acids. Germline CDR1 reads MNHNS; CDR2 reads SASEGT. CDR3 residues: CASSEGFNSETQYF. CDR3 sequence (DNA): TGTGCCAGCAGTGAAGGGTTCAACTCTGAGACCCAGTACTTC.

The J gene is TRBJ1-4, the V gene TRBV6-5; 9 bases align to TRBD1. Germline CDR1 reads MNHEY; CDR2 reads SVGAGI. V gave up 6 bases and J gave up 11 bases; unmatched junction bases: 10. The CDR3 is 14 amino acids. The CDR3 loop is CASRVDRGSGKLFF. As DNA, the CDR3 is TGTGCCAGCAGAGTGGACAGGGGATCTGGCAAACTGTTTTTT.

The V and J genes are TRBV3-1 (or the pseudogene TRBV3-2) and TRBJ2-2, with TRBD1 matching over 8 bases. Trimming at V came to 4 bases and at J to 5 bases, leaving 3 bases not matched to a gene. Per the germline V gene, CDR1 is LGHDT and CDR2 is YNNKEL (reference sequence). This CDR3 has 14 amino acids. The CDR3 protein is CASSRQGKTGELFF. The CDR3 DNA reads as TGTGCCAGCAGCCGACAGGGGAAAACCGGGGAGCTGTTTTTT.